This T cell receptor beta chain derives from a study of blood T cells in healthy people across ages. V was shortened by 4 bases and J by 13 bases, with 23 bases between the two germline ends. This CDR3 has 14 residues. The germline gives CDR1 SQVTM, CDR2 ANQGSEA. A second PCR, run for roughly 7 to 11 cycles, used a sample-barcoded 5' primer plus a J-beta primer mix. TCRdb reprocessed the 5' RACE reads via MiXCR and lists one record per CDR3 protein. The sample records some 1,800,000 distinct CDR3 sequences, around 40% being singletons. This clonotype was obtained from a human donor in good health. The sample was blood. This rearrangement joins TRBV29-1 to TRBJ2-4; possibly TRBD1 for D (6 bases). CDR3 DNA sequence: TGCAGCGTTGGTACCGGGACACCGGGGAATGAGCAGTACTTC. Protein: CSVGTGTPGNEQYF. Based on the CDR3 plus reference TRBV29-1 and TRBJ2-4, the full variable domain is SAVISQKPSRDICQRGTSLTIQCQVDSQVTMMFWYRQQPGQSLTLIATANQGSEATYESGFVIDKFPISRPNLTFSTLTVSNMSPEDSSIYLCSVGTGTPGNEQYFGAGTRLSVL.